The source of this T cell receptor (beta chain) is a study of shared clonotypes between healthy human individuals. The study, taken as a whole, reports: Only blood was sampled; tissue repertoires likely differ.

Worth noting for this clone: What it binds is not known.

This CDR3 has 15 amino acids. Unmatched junction bases numbered 7, after V lost 0 bases and J lost 6 bases. Germline loops: CDR1 SGHNT, CDR2 YYREEE (reference sequence). Sequencing used immunoSEQ multiplex PCR; TCRdb keeps in-frame clones, though not all of them. The table records hundreds of thousands of clones, 77% of them present only once. The sample was PBMCs. The chain employs TRBV5-4 and TRBJ1-1, with 8 positions matching TRBD1. This TCR derives from a middle-aged woman in good health. Some clones in this sample may be carry-over from other donors' samples. The CDR3 region has the DNA TGTGCCAGCAGCTTGGGGACAGGGCCTCGGCCTGAAGCTTTCTTT. This sequence encodes CASSLGTGPRPEAFF.